The next 5 T cell receptor beta chains were all read from a single sample in a study of T cells in Graves' hyperthyroidism and ophthalmopathy. Researchers amplified the TCR beta CDR3 regions from RNA transcripts. An initial round of RT-PCR targeting the TCR CDR3 relied on the HTBI primer set. TCRdb re-called the multiplex PCR reads through MiXCR, storing one row per CDR3 protein. The sample has 660,000 or so distinct CDR3 sequences, less than 25% seen once. Sequencing input: blood. These receptors came from a young man with Graves' ophthalmopathy.

The sample holds many counts of this clonotype. The J gene is TRBJ1-2, the V gene TRBV2; TRBD1 agrees at 8 bases. Losses at the gene ends were 8 bases for V and 7 bases for J; bases not matched to a gene: 9. Germline V lookup: CDR1 SNHLY, CDR2 FYNNEI. This CDR3 spans 13 amino acids. CDR3 sequence (DNA): TGTGCCAGCCGATTAGAGGACAGGGCTGGCTACACCTTC. Protein product: CASRLEDRAGYTF.

This chain connects TRBV18 to TRBJ2-1; TRBD2 matches 8 bases. Germline V CDR1 and CDR2: KGHSH, LQKENI. CDR3 size: 16 residues. Trimming removed 4 bases from V and 3 bases from J; junction bases left unmatched: 8. The CDR3 region is CASSRDSGIIYNEQFF. The DNA for the CDR3 is TGTGCCAGCTCACGGGATAGCGGGATTATCTACAATGAGCAGTTCTTC.

The chain uses TRBV13 and TRBJ2-7; D ambiguous. V dropped 5 bases and J dropped 0 bases, with 14 bases sitting between them. The V gene's germline CDR1 is PRHDT and CDR2 FYEKMQ (reference sequence). The CDR3 totals 15 residues. CDR3 region: CASSRQDVSSYEQYF. The CDR3, as DNA: TGTGCCAGCAGCCGCCAAGATGTAAGCTCCTACGAGCAGTACTTC.

The V call is TRBV6-1, the J call TRBJ2-5; D not resolved. Germline V lookup: CDR1 MNHNS, CDR2 SASEGT. Deletions cut 7 bases from V and 1 base from J, with 19 bases between. CDR3 length: 16 residues. In DNA form, the CDR3 reads TGTGCCAGCACCCTGGGGTCGGAGTACACCCAAGAGACCCAGTACTTC. Translation gives CASTLGSEYTQETQYF.

The chain combines TRBV6-5 with TRBJ1-2, with a weak D call TRBD1 (6 bases). Germline CDR1 MNHEY, CDR2 SVGAGI. CDR3 length: 14 amino acids. V was cut by 0 bases and J by 4 bases, with 9 bases left in between. CDR3 bases: TGTGCCAGCAGTTACTCGACAGGAACCTATGGCTACACCTTC. Translating it yields CASSYSTGTYGYTF.